This passage covers 30 T cell receptor beta chains from one sample sequenced in a study of blood T cell repertoires in COVID-19. Assay used: immunoSEQ multiplex PCR; TCRdb lists only in-frame clones, some missing. The data hold over 300,000 clones, with 88% observed a single time. The sequenced sample was PBMCs or T cells enriched from blood (not recorded which). Receptors originate from a woman in her 30s with acute COVID-19.

The chain joins TRBV19 to TRBJ1-5; D perhaps matches TRBD1 (5 bases). V lost 5 bases and J lost 3, with 17 bases in between. Germline V gene data show CDR1 as LNHDA and CDR2 as SQIVND (reference sequence). The CDR3 has 16 residues. CDR3 DNA: TGTGCCAGTAGTCGGACATTCATAGGCCACAATCAGCCCCAGCATTTT. This encodes CASSRTFIGHNQPQHF.

J is TRBJ2-7 and V is TRBV6-2 or TRBV6-3, with a possible D match to TRBD2 (5 bases). This CDR3 contains 15 residues. V dropped 6 bases and J dropped 2 bases, with 17 bases sitting between them. CDR1 is MNHEY and CDR2 is SVGEGT in the germline V gene. The CDR3 DNA reads TGTGCCAGCAGCGCGGGCTATGAGATGGCCTACGAGCAGTACTTC. This translates into CASSAGYEMAYEQYF.

J is TRBJ1-1 and V is TRBV19; 8 bases map to TRBD1. The CDR3 extends over 15 amino acids. Germline CDR1 and CDR2: LNHDA and SQIVND (reference sequence). With 5 bases clipped from V and 1 base from J, the junction kept 6 bases outside the gene matches. The DNA for the CDR3 is TGTGCCAGTAGTCGTAACAGGGGGAGGAACACTGAAGCTTTCTTT. Translating gives CASSRNRGRNTEAFF.

This clone has only a few counts. This chain connects TRBV10-3 to TRBJ2-3; 8 positions match TRBD2. Germline CDR1 and CDR2: ENHRY and SYGVKD. This CDR3 is built from 13 residues. With 11 bases clipped from V and 5 bases from J, the junction kept 9 bases outside the gene matches. The chain's CDR3 is CAVTGGAIDTQYF. The CDR3 DNA sequence: TGTGCCGTGACGGGGGGGGCCATAGATACGCAGTATTTT.

This chain joins TRBV12-5 and TRBJ1-4; the match to TRBD1 covers 7 bases. The CDR3 is 14 residues long. The germline CDR1 and CDR2 sequences are LGHNT and FRNRAP. V lost 5 bases to trimming and J lost 3 bases; unmatched junction nucleotides: 3. The CDR3 reads CASGKGAANEKLFF. As DNA, the CDR3 is TGTGCTAGTGGTAAGGGGGCAGCTAATGAAAAACTGTTTTTT. The whole variable domain, filled in from reference TRBV12-5 and TRBJ1-4, reads DARVTQTPRHKVTEMGQEVTMRCQPILGHNTVFWYRQTMMQGLELLAYFRNRAPLDDSGMPKDRFSAEMPDATLATLKIQPSEPRDSAVYFCASGKGAANEKLFFGSGTQLSVL.

The chain has TRBV30 and TRBJ1-1; D is unclear. V lost 2 bases and J lost 5, with 18 bases in between. This CDR3 has 15 residues. Germline CDR1 and CDR2: GTSNPN and SVGIG (reference sequence). As DNA, the CDR3 is TGTGCCTGGAGTATGGTGTCCGGGAGCGAAACTGAAGCTTTCTTT. Protein sequence: CAWSMVSGSETEAFF.

This clone has only one observation. The rearrangement uses TRBV7-9 and TRBJ1-1; 8 positions match TRBD1. The germline V gene encodes CDR1 SEHNR and CDR2 FQNEAQ (reference sequence). With 5 bases clipped from V and 0 bases from J, the junction kept 5 bases outside the gene matches. The CDR3 totals 15 residues. The CDR3, as DNA: TGTGCCAGCAGCGACAGACAGGGGATGAACACTGAAGCTTTCTTT. Translated, it gives CASSDRQGMNTEAFF. Supplemented by reference TRBV7-9 and TRBJ1-1, the full variable domain reads DTGVSQNPRHKITKRGQNVTFRCDPISEHNRLYWYRQTLGQGPEFLTYFQNEAQLEKSRLLSDRFSAERPKGSFSTLEIQRTEQGDSAMYLCASSDRQGMNTEAFFGQGTRLTVV.

The chain is built from TRBV7-2 and TRBJ1-4; no firm D call. The CDR3 length is 17 residues. V was pared by 1 base and J by 4 bases, with 16 bases between. Germline CDR1 reads SGHTA; CDR2 reads FQGNSA. CDR3 protein: CASSLVIVPADNEKLFF. CDR3 bases: TGTGCCAGCAGCTTAGTCATAGTCCCAGCGGATAATGAAAAACTGTTTTTT.

The V and J genes are TRBV18 and TRBJ1-5; 9 bases agree with TRBD1. Per the germline V gene, CDR1 is KGHSH and CDR2 is LQKENI. V lost 5 bases to trimming and J lost 3 bases; unmatched junction nucleotides: 8. This CDR3 spans 16 amino acids. The CDR3, as DNA: TGTGCCAGCTCAGCGGGACAGGGTCGCCTCAATCAGCCCCAGCATTTT. Translation gives CASSAGQGRLNQPQHF. Supplemented by reference TRBV18 and TRBJ1-5, the full variable domain reads NAGVMQNPRHLVRRRGQEARLRCSPMKGHSHVYWYRQLPEEGLKFMVYLQKENIIDESGMPKERFSAEFPKEGPSILRIQQVVRGDSAAYFCASSAGQGRLNQPQHFGDGTRLSIL.

The gene calls are TRBV5-1 and TRBJ1-2; perhaps TRBD1 as D (6 bases). V lost 2 bases to trimming and J lost 0 bases, with 11 bases between them. The CDR3 sequence is 15 residues long. Germline-derived CDR1 and CDR2 are SGHRS and YFSETQ. The DNA of the CDR3 is TGCGCCAGCAGCTTAAGGGAGGGGGCTAACTATGGCTACACCTTC. Encoded protein: CASSLREGANYGYTF.

The chain couples TRBV5-6 to TRBJ1-2, with 9 nucleotides matching TRBD1. CDR3 length: 14 residues. Germline V lookup: CDR1 SGHDT, CDR2 YYEEEE. The V segment lost 5 bases and the J segment 7 bases; nucleotides outside the gene matches: 9. The CDR3 sequence is CASRYRGRGFGYTF. In nucleotides, the CDR3 is TGTGCCAGCAGGTACAGGGGGCGCGGTTTTGGCTACACCTTC.

This rearrangement joins TRBV7-3 to TRBJ2-3, with TRBD1 matching 8 bases. Losses at the gene ends were 5 bases for V and 8 bases for J; bases not matched to a gene: 6. Germline V lookup: CDR1 SGHTA, CDR2 FQGTGA. This CDR3 has 13 residues. The CDR3 DNA reads TGTGCCAGCAGCGGAACAGGGGGAGTTACGCAGTATTTT. Its translation: CASSGTGGVTQYF.

The chain is built from TRBV5-1 and TRBJ2-5; D is undetermined. CDR1 and CDR2 from the germline V gene are SGHRS and YFSETQ. V was trimmed by 0 bases and J by 1 base, leaving 10 bases between them. The CDR3 is 15 amino acids. The CDR3 is CASSLDHTSQETQYF. DNA of the CDR3: TGCGCCAGCAGCTTGGACCACACCAGCCAAGAGACCCAGTACTTC.

The J gene is TRBJ2-2, the V gene TRBV19, with D perhaps matching TRBD2 (5 bases). The CDR3 is 13 amino acids. The germline gives CDR1 LNHDA, CDR2 SQIVND (reference sequence). Trimming pared 3 bases from V and 5 bases from J, leaving 7 bases between. This chain's CDR3 is CASSIPGTGELFF. The CDR3, as DNA: TGTGCCAGTAGTATTCCGGGAACCGGGGAGCTGTTTTTT. Variable domain in full (rest from reference TRBV19 and TRBJ2-2): DGGITQSPKYLFRKEGQNVTLSCEQNLNHDAMYWYRQDPGQGLRLIYYSQIVNDFQKGDIAEGYSVSREKKESFPLTVTSAQKNPTAFYLCASSIPGTGELFFGEGSRLTVL.

V gene TRBV5-1 combines with J gene TRBJ2-1; 12 bases align to TRBD1. Germline CDR1 reads SGHRS; CDR2 reads YFSETQ. CDR3 size: 16 residues. V lost 0 bases and J lost 9; bases outside the gene matches: 7. DNA for the CDR3: TGCGCCAGCAGCTTGGGAGGGACAGGGGGCTTTGGTGAGCAGTTCTTC. As protein: CASSLGGTGGFGEQFF. Complete variable domain (other parts from reference TRBV5-1 and TRBJ2-1): KAGVTQTPRYLIKTRGQQVTLSCSPISGHRSVSWYQQTPGQGLQFLFEYFSETQRNKGNFPGRFSGRQFSNSRSEMNVSTLELGDSALYLCASSLGGTGGFGEQFFGPGTRLTVL.

This clone was counted once. This chain connects TRBV21-1 to TRBJ2-7; TRBD1, as called in the table, went unchecked against the DNA. TRBV21-1 is deemed a pseudogene. This CDR3 spans 14 amino acids. This chain's CDR3 is CASSPRQEAYEQYF. The CDR3 bases are TGTGCCAGCAGCCCCCGACAGGAAGCCTACGAGCAGTACTTC.

The chain combines TRBV19 with TRBJ2-4; D is undetermined. This CDR3 is 17 amino acids long. Deletions cut 1 base from V and 1 base from J, with 14 bases between. Per germline, CDR1 LNHDA and CDR2 SQIVND (reference sequence). In DNA, the CDR3 is TGTGCCAGTAGTATAGTAGGTAGCTATAGGGCCAAAAACATTCAGTACTTC. Residues: CASSIVGSYRAKNIQYF. Full variable domain (missing parts from reference TRBV19 and TRBJ2-4): DGGITQSPKYLFRKEGQNVTLSCEQNLNHDAMYWYRQDPGQGLRLIYYSQIVNDFQKGDIAEGYSVSREKKESFPLTVTSAQKNPTAFYLCASSIVGSYRAKNIQYFGAGTRLSVL.

This chain uses TRBV18 with TRBJ2-5; 8 bases fit TRBD2. The germline gives CDR1 KGHSH, CDR2 LQKENI. The CDR3 is 17 residues long. J was trimmed by 0 bases and V by 2 bases; bases with no gene match: 8. CDR3 sequence (DNA): TGTGCCAGCTCACCAAAGTACAGCGGGGGATACCAAGAGACCCAGTACTTC. Protein: CASSPKYSGGYQETQYF.

The rearrangement links TRBV5-6 to TRBJ2-3; 7 bases map to TRBD2. V trimming: 4 bases; J trimming: 3 bases; junction bases outside the gene matches: 11. The CDR3 extends over 16 amino acids. CDR1 is SGHDT and CDR2 is YYEEEE in the germline V gene. This chain's CDR3 is CASSNLGGGSTDTQYF. The CDR3 DNA reads as TGTGCCAGCAGCAACCTGGGCGGGGGATCGACAGATACGCAGTATTTT.

The V and J genes are TRBV19 and TRBJ1-6; possible D gene TRBD1, 5 bases. The CDR3 covers 15 residues. The V gene's germline CDR1 is LNHDA and CDR2 SQIVND (reference sequence). The ends were cut back, 1 base at V and 9 bases at J, with 13 bases in the middle. In DNA, the CDR3 is TGTGCCAGTAGTATAGGGCCGGGGGTCGGTTCACCCCTCCACTTT. Encoded protein: CASSIGPGVGSPLHF.

This chain links TRBV10-3 with TRBJ1-4; D is perhaps TRBD1 (5 bases). V lost 6 bases and J lost 0, with 11 bases in between. The length of the CDR3 is 15 residues. The germline V gene encodes CDR1 ENHRY and CDR2 SYGVKD. CDR3 bases: TGTGCCATCAGCCGGGGGGGAACAACTAATGAAAAACTGTTTTTT. Protein sequence: CAISRGGTTNEKLFF.

This chain uses TRBV20-1 with TRBJ2-5; 10 nucleotides line up with TRBD1. The CDR3 length is 13 residues. The junction had 2 bases not matched to a gene; V was cut back by 3 bases and J by 4 bases. Germline CDR1 reads DFQATT; CDR2 reads SNEGSKA (reference sequence). This CDR3 is CSASGTGAETQYF. CDR3 bases: TGCAGTGCTAGTGGGACAGGGGCAGAGACCCAGTACTTC.

This chain links TRBV12-3 or TRBV12-4 with TRBJ1-2; D is undetermined. This CDR3 has 12 residues. Trimming stripped 5 bases from V and 6 bases from J, with 10 bases between. The CDR3 DNA follows: TGTGCCAGCAGTGCGGAGGTGGATGGCTACACCTTC. It translates to CASSAEVDGYTF.

This chain links TRBV2 with TRBJ1-5; D possibly corresponds to TRBD1 (5 bases). Germline V gene data show CDR1 as SNHLY and CDR2 as FYNNEI. CDR3 length: 15 amino acids. Trimming took 4 bases from V and 2 from J, leaving 12 bases between them. This CDR3 is CASSGQGVGNQPQHF. In DNA, the CDR3 is TGTGCCAGCAGTGGGCAGGGTGTCGGCAATCAGCCCCAGCATTTT.

V and J are TRBV27 and TRBJ1-2; the D gene is possibly TRBD1 (5 bases). Germline V lookup: CDR1 MNHEY, CDR2 SMNVEV (reference sequence). The CDR3 length is 14 residues. V gave up 6 bases and J gave up 4 bases, with 15 bases separating them. CDR3 sequence (DNA): TGTGCCAGCAGACCAGGGTTAGTAGGCTATGGCTACACCTTC. Translation: CASRPGLVGYGYTF.

The rearrangement links TRBV9 to TRBJ2-7; 10 nucleotides line up with TRBD2. The V segment lost 3 bases and the J segment 3 bases; nucleotides outside the gene matches: 3. Looked up from germline, CDR1 is SGDLS and CDR2 is YYNGEE. CDR3 length: 14 amino acids. The chain's CDR3 is CASSASGGDYEQYF. The CDR3 nucleotides read TGTGCCAGCAGCGCCAGCGGGGGGGACTACGAGCAGTACTTC.

The chain links TRBV28 to TRBJ2-2, with 11 bases lining up with TRBD1. This CDR3 contains 18 residues. The V gene's germline CDR1 is MDHEN and CDR2 SYDVKM. Losses at the gene ends were 5 bases for V and 3 bases for J; bases not matched to a gene: 11. CDR3 residues: CASSTHEGTGGHTGELFF. The DNA for the CDR3 is TGTGCCAGCAGTACCCACGAGGGGACAGGGGGGCACACCGGGGAGCTGTTTTTT.

The chain joins TRBV27 to TRBJ1-6; possibly TRBD1 for D (5 bases). Trimming pared 2 bases from V and 0 bases from J, leaving 23 bases between. The CDR3 runs 21 residues. Germline CDR1 and CDR2: MNHEY and SMNVEV (reference sequence). The CDR3 DNA reads as TGTGCCAGCAGTTTACCCCCAGGGAGGAGAACGAGAGGCTCCTATAATTCACCCCTCCACTTT. Protein sequence: CASSLPPGRRTRGSYNSPLHF.

The table lists this clone with a count of one. V gene TRBV19 combines with J gene TRBJ1-6; 9 bases align to TRBD1. J gave up 0 bases and V 6 bases, and 12 bases lay outside the gene matches. CDR3 length: 19 amino acids. Germline-derived CDR1 and CDR2 are LNHDA and SQIVND (reference sequence). DNA for the CDR3: TGTGCCAGTAGGGGACAGGGTAATACCGCGAGCTCCTATAATTCACCCCTCCACTTT. This sequence encodes CASRGQGNTASSYNSPLHF.

The J gene is TRBJ2-4, the V gene TRBV4-2, with TRBD2 identical over 11 bases. Per germline, CDR1 LGHNA and CDR2 YNFKEQ. This CDR3 contains 17 residues. Trimming removed 0 bases from V and 6 bases from J; junction bases left unmatched: 7. CDR3 DNA sequence: TGTGCCAGCAGCCAAGAGGGGCTAGCGGGGGGAATAAACATTCAGTACTTC. Its protein is CASSQEGLAGGINIQYF.